This TCR beta chain was recorded in a study of T-cell reconstitution after alpha-beta-depleted transplantation in children. Findings and caveats of the study: Most T-cell counts and diversity one year after the transplant came from T cells that were newly produced. Several hundred expanded graft clones reportedly gave rise to the alpha-beta T cells present about two months after transplant.

About this clonotype: Its antigen is unknown.

CDR3 size: 15 residues. Trimming cost V 5 bases and J 2 bases, with 13 bases left between them. In germline, CDR1 is LNHNV, CDR2 YYDKDF (reference sequence). Unique molecular identifiers were incorporated into the prepared TCRbeta library. Via MiXCR, TCRdb re-called the PCR reads, giving one row per CDR3 protein. The table includes 250,000 to 400,000 distinct CDR3 sequences, 20% to 30% detected once. V gene TRBV15 combines with J gene TRBJ1-5; tentative D call: TRBD1 (5 bases). The source was PBMCs, mostly from graft donor cells, collected 180 days after TCRalphabeta/CD19-depleted stem cell transplant. The clonotype comes from a male patient under 18 who had a stem cell transplant for acute lymphoblastic leukemia, so the T cells may come from the graft donor. The CDR3 DNA follows: TGTGCCACCAGCTCCGCCGGGGGGGGCAATCAGCCCCAGCATTTT. Translation gives CATSSAGGGNQPQHF. Full variable domain (remainder filled in from reference TRBV15 and TRBJ1-5): DAMVIQNPRYQVTQFGKPVTLSCSQTLNHNVMYWYQQKSSQAPKLLFHYYDKDFNNEADTPDNFQSRRPNTSFCFLDIRSPGLGDTAMYLCATSSAGGGNQPQHFGDGTRLSIL.